A single sample is the source of the 22 T cell receptor beta chains below, sequenced in a study of blood T cell repertoires in COVID-19. Measured with immunoSEQ multiplex PCR; TCRdb has only the in-frame clones, and not every one. The sample contains tens of thousands of clones, 89% of which appear only once. Sequenced input: peripheral blood. The receptors stem from a man in his fifties or sixties with COVID-19, enrolled during active disease.

The chain has TRBV2 and TRBJ1-5; D not certain. Per germline, CDR1 SNHLY and CDR2 FYNNEI. There are 13 residues in the CDR3. Trimming left V 10 bases short and J 5 bases short, with 15 bases between. The CDR3 protein is CATSPARDQPQHF. In DNA, the CDR3 is TGTGCCACCTCCCCGGCGAGGGATCAGCCCCAGCATTTT.

This chain connects TRBV13 to TRBJ2-1; 14 bases line up with TRBD2. Trimming took 4 bases from V and 8 from J; bases not matched to a gene: 16. Germline V gives CDR1 PRHDT, CDR2 FYEKMQ (reference sequence). This CDR3 has 19 amino acids. CDR3 in DNA: TGTGCCAGCAGCTCCGTCTCGGCCGGGACTAGCGGGAGTGTCGATGAGCAGTTCTTC. Its translation is CASSSVSAGTSGSVDEQFF.

V gene TRBV7-2 combines with J gene TRBJ2-1; D not certain. V was pared by 7 bases and J by 1 base, with 14 bases between. Germline-derived CDR1 and CDR2 are SGHTA and FQGNSA. There are 15 residues in the CDR3. CDR3 coding DNA: TGTGCCAGCACCCCCCGGCTAGTTTCCTACAATGAGCAGTTCTTC. Its protein is CASTPRLVSYNEQFF.

The chain recombines TRBV12-2 with TRBJ2-7; the D call in the table, TRBD2, was not verified against the DNA. TRBV12-2 is noted as a pseudogene. The CDR3 length is 14 residues. The CDR3 DNA reads as TGTGCAAGGAAGGGTACTAGCGGGAACTACGAGCAGTACTTC. This codes for CARKGTSGNYEQYF.

The CDR3 reads CASSYDRGEQYF. Here the CDR3 DNA reads TGTGCCAGCAGTTACGACAGGGGCGAGCAGTACTTC. The chain has TRBV6-5 and TRBJ2-7; TRBD1 agrees at 8 bases. V was pared by 2 bases and J by 6 bases, with 0 bases of the junction left unmatched. This CDR3 has 12 residues. CDR1 and CDR2 (germline): MNHEY, SVGAGI.

The count of this clone is one. CDR3 DNA: TGTGCCAGCAGCTTAGGTCTGAGAGCGAACTACCAAGAGACCCAGTACTTC. This sequence encodes CASSLGLRANYQETQYF. The V call is TRBV11-3, the J call TRBJ2-5; the D is unclear. Between the trimmed V and J ends, which lost 1 base and 0 bases, there was a span of 15 bases. Germline V lookup: CDR1 SGHNT, CDR2 YENEEA. The CDR3 loop spans 17 amino acids. Variable domain in full (rest from reference TRBV11-3 and TRBJ2-5): EAGVVQSPRYKIIEKKQPVAFWCNPISGHNTLYWYLQNLGQGPELLIRYENEEAVDDSQLPKDRFSAERLKGVDSTLKIQPAELGDSAVYLCASSLGLRANYQETQYFGPGTRLLVL.

V is TRBV5-6 and J is TRBJ2-7, with 15 bases identical to TRBD2. Germline CDR1 is SGHDT and CDR2 is YYEEEE. This CDR3 is built from 15 residues. V was pared by 4 bases and J by 6 bases, with 5 bases of the junction left unmatched. The CDR3 DNA is TGTGCCAGCAGCGGTCGGACTAGCGGGAGGGGCGAGCAGTACTTC. The encoded protein is CASSGRTSGRGEQYF.

This chain joins TRBV13 and TRBJ2-7; 10 nucleotides agree with TRBD2. V trimming: 3 bases; J trimming: 0 bases; junction bases outside the gene matches: 8. In germline, CDR1 is PRHDT, CDR2 FYEKMQ (reference sequence). There are 17 residues in the CDR3. CDR3 in amino acids: CASSFSQGLAVSYEQYF. The CDR3, as DNA: TGTGCCAGCAGCTTTTCTCAAGGACTAGCGGTCTCCTACGAGCAGTACTTC.

The chain joins TRBV20-1 to TRBJ1-1; 8 positions match TRBD1. The CDR3 totals 11 residues. V trimming: 6 bases; J trimming: 7 bases; junction bases outside the gene matches: 4. The germline gives CDR1 DFQATT, CDR2 SNEGSKA (reference sequence). CDR3 amino acids: CSATGGDEAFF. CDR3 sequence (DNA): TGCAGTGCAACAGGGGGGGATGAAGCTTTCTTT.

CDR3: CASSPRRPSMSYTF. DNA of the CDR3: TGTGCCAGCTCACCACGCAGGCCCTCTATGAGCTACACCTTC. The gene calls are TRBV18 and TRBJ1-2; D is undetermined. This CDR3 region has 14 residues. V shed 1 base and J shed 9 bases, with 15 bases lying between them. Per the germline V gene, CDR1 is KGHSH and CDR2 is LQKENI.

This clone was found once. The rearrangement links TRBV12-3 or TRBV12-4 to TRBJ2-5, with D unresolved. V lost 5 bases to trimming and J lost 5 bases, with 12 bases between them. The length of the CDR3 is 13 residues. This chain's CDR3 is CASSPSLEETQYF. CDR3 DNA: TGTGCCAGCAGTCCGAGTTTGGAGGAGACCCAGTACTTC.

This clone was counted between two and nine times. The V call is TRBV13, the J call TRBJ2-1; 10 bases match TRBD2. Germline V gene sequence: CDR1 PRHDT, CDR2 FYEKMQ (reference sequence). CDR3 size: 15 residues. After removal of 2 bases from V and 5 bases from J, the junction contained 3 bases not matched to a gene. CDR3 sequence (DNA): TGTGCCAGCAGCTTATGGCTAGCGGGAGACAATGAGCAGTTCTTC. This codes for CASSLWLAGDNEQFF. The full variable domain, completed using reference TRBV13 and TRBJ2-1, is AAGVIQSPRHLIKEKRETATLKCYPIPRHDTVYWYQQGPGQDPQFLISFYEKMQSDKGSIPDRFSAQQFSDYHSELNMSSLELGDSALYFCASSLWLAGDNEQFFGPGTRLTVL.

This chain connects TRBV30 to TRBJ1-5, with TRBD1 matching over 7 bases. Germline V gene data show CDR1 as GTSNPN and CDR2 as SVGIG (reference sequence). With V trimmed by 2 bases and J by 7 bases, 8 bases remained unmatched. The CDR3 has 14 amino acids. CDR3: CAWSRGQAWQPQHF. The CDR3 bases are TGTGCCTGGAGTAGAGGACAGGCATGGCAGCCCCAGCATTTT. Combining the CDR3 with reference TRBV30 and TRBJ1-5 gives the whole variable domain SQTIHQWPATLVQPVGSPLSLECTVEGTSNPNLYWYRQAAGRGLQLLFYSVGIGQISSEVPQNLSASRPQDRQFILSSKKLLLSDSGFYLCAWSRGQAWQPQHFGDGTRLSIL.

The chain carries TRBV5-1 and TRBJ1-2; D is perhaps TRBD1 (6 bases). The V end lost 0 bases, the J end lost 6 bases, and 9 bases lay between the germline ends. Germline V gene lookup returns CDR1 SGHRS and CDR2 YFSETQ. This CDR3 is 13 amino acids long. The CDR3 region is CASSLDRAHGYTF. The CDR3 DNA sequence: TGCGCCAGCAGCTTGGACAGGGCCCATGGCTACACCTTC.

J is TRBJ1-2 and V is TRBV13; 12 positions match TRBD1. V dropped 3 bases and J dropped 4; count of bases not matched to a gene: 3. Germline lookup yields CDR1 PRHDT and CDR2 FYEKMQ (reference sequence). The length of the CDR3 is 15 residues. DNA for the CDR3: TGTGCCAGCAGCTTTGGGACAGGGGGCACCTATGGCTACACCTTC. Protein: CASSFGTGGTYGYTF.

The V and J genes are TRBV5-1 and TRBJ2-2; 8 nucleotides line up with TRBD1. CDR3 length equals 15 residues. From germline, CDR1 is SGHRS and CDR2 YFSETQ. The V segment lost 0 bases and the J segment 15 bases; nucleotides outside the gene matches: 13. The CDR3 region is CASSLDTSGTGKVFF. The CDR3 DNA reads TGCGCCAGCAGCTTGGATACCTCGGGGACAGGAAAGGTGTTTTTT. Full variable domain (outside the CDR3, taken from reference TRBV5-1 and TRBJ2-2): KAGVTQTPRYLIKTRGQQVTLSCSPISGHRSVSWYQQTPGQGLQFLFEYFSETQRNKGNFPGRFSGRQFSNSRSEMNVSTLELGDSALYLCASSLDTSGTGKVFFGEGSRLTVL.

This chain uses TRBV30 with TRBJ1-2; TRBD1 agrees at 9 bases. The CDR3 has 14 residues. Germline CDR1 reads GTSNPN; CDR2 reads SVGIG (reference sequence). Trimming at V came to 0 bases and at J to 8 bases, leaving 7 bases not matched to a gene. The CDR3 coding sequence is TGTGCCTGGAGTGTACGGTGGGGACAGGGCGGCTACACCTTC. Translating gives CAWSVRWGQGGYTF.

The chain couples TRBV5-1 to TRBJ2-2; perhaps TRBD2 as D (6 bases). V was pared by 0 bases and J by 3 bases, with 6 bases between. This CDR3 is 14 amino acids long. Germline V gives CDR1 SGHRS, CDR2 YFSETQ. The CDR3 nucleotides are TGCGCCAGCAGCTTGGCGGGGGACACCGGGGAGCTGTTTTTT. Translation gives CASSLAGDTGELFF.

In DNA form, the CDR3 reads TGTGCCAGCAGTTTGAAAGGGAGGATCATTCAGTACTTC. It encodes CASSLKGRIIQYF. The V gene is TRBV12-3 or TRBV12-4, the J gene TRBJ2-4, with TRBD2 as a possible D gene (6 bases). The V end lost 3 bases, the J end lost 9 bases, and 12 bases lay between the germline ends. The CDR3 has 13 amino acids.

This clone was recorded only once. The gene calls are TRBV2 and TRBJ2-1; D remains unclear. This CDR3 has 15 residues. The V gene's germline CDR1 is SNHLY and CDR2 FYNNEI. Trimming removed 4 bases at V and 0 bases at J, with 10 bases between. The CDR3 region is CASSGGGLSYNEQFF. As DNA, the CDR3 is TGTGCCAGCAGTGGAGGCGGTCTCTCCTACAATGAGCAGTTCTTC. The variable domain in full, with the rest retrieved from reference TRBV2 and TRBJ2-1, is EPEVTQTPSHQVTQMGQEVILRCVPISNHLYFYWYRQILGQKVEFLVSFYNNEISEKSEIFDDQFSVERPDGSNFTLKIRSTKLEDSAMYFCASSGGGLSYNEQFFGPGTRLTVL.

Only one count was recorded for this clone. Written as DNA, the CDR3 is TGCGCCAGCAGCTTAGAGAGACAGCTTGACGAGCAGTACTTC. Residues: CASSLERQLDEQYF. The rearrangement links TRBV5-1 to TRBJ2-7; D possibly corresponds to TRBD1 (5 bases). The CDR3 has 14 residues. CDR1 is SGHRS, CDR2 YFSETQ, per germline. Trimming removed 2 bases from V and 5 bases from J, with 14 bases in between.

This clone was detected only a few times. This sequence joins TRBV29-1 and TRBJ2-1; a possible D gene is TRBD2 (7 bases). V lost 8 bases to trimming and J lost 5 bases, with 22 bases between them. This CDR3 region has 15 residues. From germline, CDR1 is SQVTM and CDR2 ANQGSEA. The CDR3: CSSSEGGGLDNEQFF. The CDR3 coding sequence is TGCAGCTCGAGCGAGGGAGGGGGGTTGGACAATGAGCAGTTCTTC.